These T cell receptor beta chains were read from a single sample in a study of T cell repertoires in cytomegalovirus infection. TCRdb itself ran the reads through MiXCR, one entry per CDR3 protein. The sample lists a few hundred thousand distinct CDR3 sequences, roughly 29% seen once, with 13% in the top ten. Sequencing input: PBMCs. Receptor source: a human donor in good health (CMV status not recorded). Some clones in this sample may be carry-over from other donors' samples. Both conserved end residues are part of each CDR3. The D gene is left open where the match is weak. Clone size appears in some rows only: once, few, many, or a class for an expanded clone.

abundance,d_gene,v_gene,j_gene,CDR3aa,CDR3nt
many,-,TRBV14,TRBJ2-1,CASSSAVSSYNEQFF,TGTGCCAGCAGCTCAGCGGTAAGCTCCTACAATGAGCAGTTCTTC
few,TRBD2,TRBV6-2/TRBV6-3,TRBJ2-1,CASRGLATSSYNEQFF,TGTGCCAGCAGGGGACTAGCGACCAGCTCCTACAATGAGCAGTTCTTC
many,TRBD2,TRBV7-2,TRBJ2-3,CASSLFPSGGTDTQYF,TGTGCCAGCAGCTTATTCCCTAGCGGCGGCACAGATACGCAGTATTTT
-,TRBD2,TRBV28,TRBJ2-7,CASSLEEAGGPYHYEQYF,TGTGCCAGCAGTTTGGAAGAAGCGGGAGGGCCTTATCACTACGAGCAGTACTTC
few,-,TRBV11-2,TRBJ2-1,CASSARISGTRYNEQFF,TGTGCCAGCAGCGCCCGAATCTCCGGGACTCGCTACAATGAGCAGTTCTTC
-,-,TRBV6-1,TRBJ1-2,CASSEVPGPKGYTF,TGTGCCAGCAGTGAAGTCCCCGGCCCAAAAGGCTACACCTTC
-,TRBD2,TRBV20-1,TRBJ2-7,CSAWGTSLYEQYF,TGCAGTGCTTGGGGGACTAGCCTATACGAGCAGTACTTC
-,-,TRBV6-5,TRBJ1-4,CASSYEGSELFF,TGTGCCAGCAGTTATGAGGGGAGTGAACTGTTTTTT
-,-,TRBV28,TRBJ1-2,CASRPGTYDGYTF,TGTGCCAGCAGACCGGGGACATATGATGGCTACACCTTC
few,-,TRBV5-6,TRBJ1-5,CASSSSRDTGVEPQHF,TGTGCCAGCAGCTCTTCTCGGGACACGGGCGTCGAGCCCCAGCATTTT
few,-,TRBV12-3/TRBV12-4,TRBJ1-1,CASSPGRAMNTEAFF,TGTGCCAGCAGCCCCGGACGGGCCATGAACACTGAAGCTTTCTTT
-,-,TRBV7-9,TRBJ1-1,CASSLIRHSYTEAFF,TGTGCCAGCAGCTTGATTAGGCACTCCTACACTGAAGCTTTCTTT
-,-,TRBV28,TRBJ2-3,CASSPVVPTDTQYF,TGTGCCAGCAGTCCTGTTGTTCCCACAGATACGCAGTATTTT
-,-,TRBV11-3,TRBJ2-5,CASSRRGYPQETQYF,TGTGCCAGCAGCCGCCGGGGGTACCCCCAAGAGACCCAGTACTTC
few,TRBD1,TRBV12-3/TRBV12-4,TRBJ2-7,CASSFSRTGYEQYF,TGTGCCAGCAGTTTTAGCCGGACAGGCTACGAGCAGTACTTC
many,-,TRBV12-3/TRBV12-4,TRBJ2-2,CASSFSGPGELFF,TGTGCCAGCAGTTTTAGCGGACCCGGGGAGCTGTTTTTT
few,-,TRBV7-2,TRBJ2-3,CASTLRPADTQYF,TGTGCCAGCACGCTCCGACCGGCAGATACGCAGTATTTT
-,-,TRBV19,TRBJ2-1,CASKKTTMDEQFF,TGTGCCAGTAAAAAGACTACAATGGATGAGCAGTTCTTC
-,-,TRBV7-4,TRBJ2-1,CASSLVLINEQFF,TGTGCCAGCAGCTTAGTCCTGATCAATGAGCAGTTCTTC
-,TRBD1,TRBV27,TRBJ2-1,CASSRPGTGSNEQFF,TGTGCCAGCAGTCGTCCCGGGACAGGGTCCAATGAGCAGTTCTTC
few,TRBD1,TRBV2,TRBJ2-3,CASREGQGAGDTQYF,TGTGCCAGCAGGGAAGGACAGGGGGCTGGAGATACGCAGTATTTT
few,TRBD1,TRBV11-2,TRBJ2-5,CASRWTGEGQETQYF,TGTGCCAGCAGGTGGACAGGGGAAGGTCAAGAGACCCAGTACTTC
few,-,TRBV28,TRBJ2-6,CASTPAQGTGANVLTF,TGTGCCAGCACCCCGGCACAGGGTACTGGGGCCAACGTCCTGACTTTC
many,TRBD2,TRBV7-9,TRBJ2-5,CASSIRKTAGDEQTQYF,TGTGCCAGCAGCATTCGAAAAACAGCGGGAGACGAACAGACCCAGTACTTC
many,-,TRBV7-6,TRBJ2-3,CASSLAGWGADTQYF,TGTGCCAGCAGCTTAGCCGGATGGGGGGCAGATACGCAGTATTTT
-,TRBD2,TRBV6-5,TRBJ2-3,CASRGAGGRTDTQYF,TGTGCCAGCAGAGGGGCGGGAGGGCGCACAGATACGCAGTATTTT
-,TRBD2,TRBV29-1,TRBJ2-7,CSVDVAGGIYEQYF,TGCAGCGTTGATGTGGCGGGAGGTATCTACGAGCAGTACTTC
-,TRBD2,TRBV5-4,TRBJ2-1,CASMGLAGTNEQFF,TGTGCCAGCATGGGACTAGCGGGAACCAATGAGCAGTTCTTC
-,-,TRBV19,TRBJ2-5,CASSKQGKETQYF,TGTGCCAGTAGTAAACAGGGTAAAGAGACCCAGTACTTC
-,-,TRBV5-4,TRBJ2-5,CASSSNKKGGETQYF,TGTGCCAGCAGCTCCAATAAAAAGGGCGGTGAGACCCAGTACTTC
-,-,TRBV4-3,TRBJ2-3,CASSQDLGTADTQYF,TGCGCCAGCAGCCAAGACCTGGGGACCGCAGATACGCAGTATTTT
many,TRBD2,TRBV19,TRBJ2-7,CASKTPGGSEQYF,TGTGCCAGTAAGACCCCGGGAGGGTCCGAGCAGTACTTC
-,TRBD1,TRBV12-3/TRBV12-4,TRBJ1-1,CASSLARTGGYTEAFF,TGTGCCAGCAGTTTAGCCCGGACAGGGGGCTACACTGAAGCTTTCTTT
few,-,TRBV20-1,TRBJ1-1,CSARDLNRLNTEAFF,TGCAGTGCTAGAGATCTAAACAGACTGAACACTGAAGCTTTCTTT
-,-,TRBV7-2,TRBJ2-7,CASSLGQDPGEQYF,TGTGCCAGCAGCTTAGGGCAGGACCCTGGTGAGCAGTACTTC
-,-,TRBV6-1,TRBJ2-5,CASSEPTGWETQYF,TGTGCCAGCAGTGAACCTACAGGGTGGGAGACCCAGTACTTC
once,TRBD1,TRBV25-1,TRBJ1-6,CASSLGTGGNNSPLHF,TGTGCCAGCAGCCTTGGGACAGGGGGGAATAATTCACCCCTCCACTTT
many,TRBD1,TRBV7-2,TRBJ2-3,CASSFATGQGRTDTQYF,TGTGCCAGCAGCTTCGCGACCGGACAGGGGAGAACAGATACGCAGTATTTT
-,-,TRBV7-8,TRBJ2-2,CASSLAGAAVNTGELFF,TGTGCCAGCAGCTTAGCCGGCGCGGCTGTGAACACCGGGGAGCTGTTTTTT
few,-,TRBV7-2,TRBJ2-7,CASTLGVGQFYEQYF,TGTGCCAGCACTCTAGGGGTGGGGCAATTCTACGAGCAGTACTTC
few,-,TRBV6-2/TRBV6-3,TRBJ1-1,CASSSRTPATEAFF,TGTGCCAGCAGTTCCCGGACACCAGCCACTGAAGCTTTCTTT
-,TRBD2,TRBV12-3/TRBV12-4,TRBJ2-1,CASGGLALYEQFF,TGTGCCAGCGGAGGACTAGCTCTGTATGAGCAGTTCTTC
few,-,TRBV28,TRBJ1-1,CASSRDGFMNTEAFF,TGTGCCAGCAGTCGGGACGGATTCATGAACACTGAAGCTTTCTTT
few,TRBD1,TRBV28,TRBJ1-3,CASSWDRHSGNTIYF,TGTGCCAGCAGTTGGGACAGGCACTCTGGAAACACCATATATTTT
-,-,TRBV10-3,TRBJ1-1,CAISDRGKGTEAFF,TGTGCCATCAGTGATCGAGGCAAAGGGACTGAAGCTTTCTTT
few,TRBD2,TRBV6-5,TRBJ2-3,CASSYSSGGKMGLAGVADTQYF,TGTGCCAGCAGTTACTCGTCGGGGGGGAAAATGGGACTAGCGGGAGTGGCGGATACGCAGTATTTT
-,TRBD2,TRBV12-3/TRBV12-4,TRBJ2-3,CASIKTSGMSDTQYF,TGTGCCAGCATCAAGACTAGCGGGATGTCTGATACGCAGTATTTT
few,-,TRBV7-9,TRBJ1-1,CASSLLQGQTEAFF,TGTGCCAGCAGCCTTCTACAGGGCCAAACTGAAGCTTTCTTT
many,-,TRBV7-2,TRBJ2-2,CASSLGTANTGELFF,TGTGCCAGCAGCTTAGGGACAGCGAACACCGGGGAGCTGTTTTTT
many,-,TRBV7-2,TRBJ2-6,CASIHRGRISGANVLTF,TGTGCCAGCATCCATCGGGGACGCATCTCTGGGGCCAACGTCCTGACTTTC
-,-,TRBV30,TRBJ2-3,CAWSVRGSLGDTQYF,TGTGCCTGGAGTGTACGAGGGAGCTTAGGAGATACGCAGTATTTT
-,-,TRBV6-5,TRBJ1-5,CASSTQGKQPQHF,TGTGCCAGCAGTACTCAGGGGAAACAGCCCCAGCATTTT
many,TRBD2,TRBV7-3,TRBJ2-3,CASSPSGRAADTQYF,TGTGCCAGCAGCCCTAGCGGGAGAGCCGCAGATACGCAGTATTTT
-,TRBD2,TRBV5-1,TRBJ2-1,CASSLAEVAGVIDEQFF,TGCGCCAGCAGCTTGGCGGAAGTAGCGGGGGTTATTGATGAGCAGTTCTTC
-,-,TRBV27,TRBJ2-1,CASSLLGARNEQFF,TGTGCCAGCAGTTTATTGGGGGCTCGGAATGAGCAGTTCTTC
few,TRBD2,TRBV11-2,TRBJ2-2,CASTPRGRGTGELFF,TGTGCCAGCACCCCTCGCGGGAGGGGAACCGGGGAGCTGTTTTTT
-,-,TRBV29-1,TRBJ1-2,CSVDSGFHGYTF,TGCAGCGTTGACTCAGGGTTCCACGGCTACACCTTC
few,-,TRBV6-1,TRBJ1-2,CASSDRVVDGYTF,TGTGCCAGCAGTGATAGGGTCGTGGATGGCTACACCTTC
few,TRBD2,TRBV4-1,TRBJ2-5,CASSQEAPLAGVETQYF,TGCGCCAGCAGCCAAGAGGCCCCCCTAGCGGGAGTAGAGACCCAGTACTTC